These 2 T cell receptor beta chains share one sample of origin, sequenced in a study of Ad26.COV2.S vaccination and SARS-CoV-2 variants. Here immunoSEQ multiplex PCR was the method, and the copy in TCRdb shows in-frame clones only, minus some. The top ten hold around 2% of the sample, which has around 320,000 clones, 85% seen once. Treatment meaning: over 15 received Ad26.COV2.S at low or high dose, single or two shots; about 5 received placebo; per-sample allocation not given. Specimens were obtained on day 63 following the first vaccine or placebo injection. The sequenced sample was peripheral blood, obtained in a trial of Ad26.COV2.S vaccine versus placebo. The receptors come from a person between 18 and 65 years old who received the Ad26.COV2.S COVID-19 vaccine or a placebo.

This chain links TRBV2 with TRBJ1-2; D is unresolved. The CDR3 runs 12 residues. The V gene lost 5 bases and the J gene lost 4 bases, with 8 bases spanning the gap. Germline CDR1 reads SNHLY; CDR2 reads FYNNEI. CDR3 in DNA: TGTGCCAGCAGTCTAGAGTTCTATGGCTACACCTTC. Protein sequence: CASSLEFYGYTF.

The chain carries TRBV6-5 and TRBJ2-5; D is unclear. The CDR3 is 14 amino acids. The germline gives CDR1 MNHEY, CDR2 SVGAGI. The V and J ends lost 2 bases and 2 bases respectively, with 9 bases between them. The CDR3, as DNA: TGTGCCAGCAGTTACCTACCCCTTCAAGAGACCCAGTACTTC. It is translated as CASSYLPLQETQYF.